This TCR beta chain was documented in a study of T cell responses to AZD1222 COVID-19 vaccine. Libraries were prepared by immunoSEQ multiplex PCR; TCRdb keeps only in-frame clonotypes and omits some of them. The repertoire has about 120,000 clones, about 85% of them found once; the top ten carry over 1.5%. The germline CDR1 and CDR2 sequences are GTSNPN and SVGIG (reference sequence). V was pared by 5 bases and J by 0 bases, with 8 bases between. The CDR3 has 13 amino acids. The genes are TRBV30 and TRBJ1-5; D is unclear. This TCR was recovered from an adult in good health. Sequenced here: peripheral blood, sampled on day 0 of AZD1222 vaccination. The CDR3 loop is CAWSRDSNQPQHF. The CDR3 bases are TGTGCCTGGTCAAGGGATAGCAATCAGCCCCAGCATTTT.